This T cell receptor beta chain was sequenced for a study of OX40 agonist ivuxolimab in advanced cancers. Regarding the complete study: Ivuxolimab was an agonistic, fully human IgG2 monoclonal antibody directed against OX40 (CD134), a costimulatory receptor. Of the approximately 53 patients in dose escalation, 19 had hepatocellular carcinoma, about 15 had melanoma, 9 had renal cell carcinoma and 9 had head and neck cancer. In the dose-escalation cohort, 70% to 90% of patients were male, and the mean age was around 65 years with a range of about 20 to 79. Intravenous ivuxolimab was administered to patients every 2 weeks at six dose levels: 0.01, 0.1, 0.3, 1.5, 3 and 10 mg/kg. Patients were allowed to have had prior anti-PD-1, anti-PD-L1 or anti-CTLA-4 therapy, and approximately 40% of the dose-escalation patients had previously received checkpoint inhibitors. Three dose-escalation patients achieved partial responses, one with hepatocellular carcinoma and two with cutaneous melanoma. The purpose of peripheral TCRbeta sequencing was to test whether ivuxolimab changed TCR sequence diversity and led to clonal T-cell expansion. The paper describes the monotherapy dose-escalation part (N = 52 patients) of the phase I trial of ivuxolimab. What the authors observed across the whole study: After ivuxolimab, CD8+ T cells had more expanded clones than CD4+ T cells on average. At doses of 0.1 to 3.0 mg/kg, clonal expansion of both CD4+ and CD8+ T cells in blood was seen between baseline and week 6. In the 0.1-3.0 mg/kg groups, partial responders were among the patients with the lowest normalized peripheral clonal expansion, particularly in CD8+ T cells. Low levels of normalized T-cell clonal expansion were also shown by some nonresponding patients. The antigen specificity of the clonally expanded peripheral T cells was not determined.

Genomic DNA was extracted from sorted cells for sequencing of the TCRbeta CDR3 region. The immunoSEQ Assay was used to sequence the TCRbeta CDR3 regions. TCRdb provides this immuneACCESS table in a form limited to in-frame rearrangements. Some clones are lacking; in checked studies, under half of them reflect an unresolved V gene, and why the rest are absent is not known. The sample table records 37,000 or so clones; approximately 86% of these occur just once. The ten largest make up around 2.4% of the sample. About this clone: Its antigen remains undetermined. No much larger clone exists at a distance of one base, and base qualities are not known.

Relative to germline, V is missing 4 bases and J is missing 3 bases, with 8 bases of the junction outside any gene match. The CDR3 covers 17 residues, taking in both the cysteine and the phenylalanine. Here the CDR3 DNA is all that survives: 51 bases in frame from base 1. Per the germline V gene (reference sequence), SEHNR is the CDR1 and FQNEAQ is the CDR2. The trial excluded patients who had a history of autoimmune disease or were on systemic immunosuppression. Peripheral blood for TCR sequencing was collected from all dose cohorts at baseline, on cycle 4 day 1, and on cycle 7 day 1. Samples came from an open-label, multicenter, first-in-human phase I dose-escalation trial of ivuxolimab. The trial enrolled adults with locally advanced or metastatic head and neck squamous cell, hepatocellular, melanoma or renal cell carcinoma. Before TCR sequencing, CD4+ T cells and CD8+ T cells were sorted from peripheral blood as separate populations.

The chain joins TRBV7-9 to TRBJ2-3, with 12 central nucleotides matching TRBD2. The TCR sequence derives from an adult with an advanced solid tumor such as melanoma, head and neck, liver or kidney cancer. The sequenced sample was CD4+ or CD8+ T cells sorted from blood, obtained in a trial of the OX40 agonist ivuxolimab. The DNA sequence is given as TGTGCCAGCAGCTCCACTAGCGGGGGGTTAGTAACAGATACGCAGTATTTT. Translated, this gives CASSSTSGGLVTDTQYF.